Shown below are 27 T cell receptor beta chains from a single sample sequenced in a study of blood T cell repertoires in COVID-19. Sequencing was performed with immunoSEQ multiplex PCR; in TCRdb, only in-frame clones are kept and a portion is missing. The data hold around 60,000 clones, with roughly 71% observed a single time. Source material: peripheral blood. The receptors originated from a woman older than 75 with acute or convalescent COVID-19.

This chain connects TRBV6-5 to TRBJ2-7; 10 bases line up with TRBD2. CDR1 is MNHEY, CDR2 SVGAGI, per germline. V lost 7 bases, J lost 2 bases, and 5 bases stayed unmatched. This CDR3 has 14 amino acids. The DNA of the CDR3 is TGTGCCAGCACCGAACTAGCGGGGCCCTACGAGCAGTACTTC. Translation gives CASTELAGPYEQYF.

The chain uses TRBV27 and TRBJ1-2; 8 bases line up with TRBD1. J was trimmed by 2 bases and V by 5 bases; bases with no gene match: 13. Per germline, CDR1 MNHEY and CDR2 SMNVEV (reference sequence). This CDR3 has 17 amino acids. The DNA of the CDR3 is TGTGCCAGCAGTCCCCACAGGGGGACGATGGGGAACTATGGCTACACCTTC. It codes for CASSPHRGTMGNYGYTF.

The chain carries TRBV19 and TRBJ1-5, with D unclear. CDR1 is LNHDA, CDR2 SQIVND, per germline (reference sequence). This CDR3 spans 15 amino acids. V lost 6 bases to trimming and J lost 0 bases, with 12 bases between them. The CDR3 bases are TGTGCCAGTAGCCCCGGCGGTCATAGCAATCAGCCCCAGCATTTT. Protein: CASSPGGHSNQPQHF. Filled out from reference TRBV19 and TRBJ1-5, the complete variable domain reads DGGITQSPKYLFRKEGQNVTLSCEQNLNHDAMYWYRQDPGQGLRLIYYSQIVNDFQKGDIAEGYSVSREKKESFPLTVTSAQKNPTAFYLCASSPGGHSNQPQHFGDGTRLSIL.

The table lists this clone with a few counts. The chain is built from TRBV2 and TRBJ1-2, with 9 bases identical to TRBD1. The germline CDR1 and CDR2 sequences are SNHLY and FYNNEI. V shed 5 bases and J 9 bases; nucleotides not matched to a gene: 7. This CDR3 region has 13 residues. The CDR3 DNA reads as TGTGCCAGCAGTCGGGGACAGGGTCTGCGCTACACCTTC. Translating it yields CASSRGQGLRYTF.

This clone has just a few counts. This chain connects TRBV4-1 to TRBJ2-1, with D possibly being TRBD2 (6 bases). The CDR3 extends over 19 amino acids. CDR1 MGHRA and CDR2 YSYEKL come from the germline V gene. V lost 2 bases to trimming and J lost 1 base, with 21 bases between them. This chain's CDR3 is CASSQLPGSGSPSYNEQFF. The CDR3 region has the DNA TGCGCCAGCAGCCAACTCCCGGGGAGCGGGTCGCCATCCTACAATGAGCAGTTCTTC.

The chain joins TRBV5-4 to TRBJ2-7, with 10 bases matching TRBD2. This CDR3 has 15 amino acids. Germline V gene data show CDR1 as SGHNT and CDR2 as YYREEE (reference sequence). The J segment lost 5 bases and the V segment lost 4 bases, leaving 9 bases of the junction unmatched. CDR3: CASSPPSGRVHEQYF. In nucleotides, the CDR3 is TGTGCCAGCAGCCCCCCTAGCGGGAGAGTCCACGAGCAGTACTTC.

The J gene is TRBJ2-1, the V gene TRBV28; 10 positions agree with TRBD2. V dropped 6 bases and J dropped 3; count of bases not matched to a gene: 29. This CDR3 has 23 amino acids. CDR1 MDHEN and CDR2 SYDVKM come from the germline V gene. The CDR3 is CASSSYPLLSGLVSSGSYNEQFF. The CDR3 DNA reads TGTGCCAGCAGCTCATACCCTCTTTTGTCCGGTCTTGTGTCTAGCGGGAGCTACAATGAGCAGTTCTTC.

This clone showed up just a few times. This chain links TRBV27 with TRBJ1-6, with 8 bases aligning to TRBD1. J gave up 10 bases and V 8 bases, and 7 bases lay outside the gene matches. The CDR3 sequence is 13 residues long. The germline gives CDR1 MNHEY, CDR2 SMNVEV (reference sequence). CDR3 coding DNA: TGTGCCAGCCAGACAGGGGTAAGGTCACCCCTCCACTTT. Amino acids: CASQTGVRSPLHF.

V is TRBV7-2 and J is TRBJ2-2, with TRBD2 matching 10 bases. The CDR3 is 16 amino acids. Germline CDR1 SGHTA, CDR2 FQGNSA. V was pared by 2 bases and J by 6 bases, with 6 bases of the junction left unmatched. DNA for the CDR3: TGTGCCAGCAGCTTAAGGCTAGCGGGAGTGTCCGGGGAGCTGTTTTTT. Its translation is CASSLRLAGVSGELFF.

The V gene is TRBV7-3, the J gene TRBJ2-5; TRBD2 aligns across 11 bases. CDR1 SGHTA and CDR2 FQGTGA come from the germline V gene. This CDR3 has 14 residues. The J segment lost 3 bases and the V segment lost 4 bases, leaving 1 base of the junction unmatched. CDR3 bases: TGTGCCAGCAGCTCGGGACTAGCGGAAGAGACCCAGTACTTC. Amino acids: CASSSGLAEETQYF.

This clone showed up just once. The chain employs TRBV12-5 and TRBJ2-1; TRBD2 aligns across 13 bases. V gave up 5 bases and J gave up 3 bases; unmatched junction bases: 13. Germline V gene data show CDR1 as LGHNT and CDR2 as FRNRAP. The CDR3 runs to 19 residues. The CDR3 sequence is CASGPAGTSGMRVYNEQFF. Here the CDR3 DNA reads TGTGCTAGTGGTCCAGCCGGGACTAGCGGGATGAGGGTCTACAATGAGCAGTTCTTC.

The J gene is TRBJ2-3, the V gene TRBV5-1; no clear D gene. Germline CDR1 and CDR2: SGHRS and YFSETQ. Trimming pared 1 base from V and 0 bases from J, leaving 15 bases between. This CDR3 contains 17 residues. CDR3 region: CASSLSLFGVSTDTQYF. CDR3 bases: TGCGCCAGCAGCTTGTCTCTCTTCGGAGTTAGCACAGATACGCAGTATTTT. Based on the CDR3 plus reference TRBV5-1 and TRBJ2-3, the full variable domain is KAGVTQTPRYLIKTRGQQVTLSCSPISGHRSVSWYQQTPGQGLQFLFEYFSETQRNKGNFPGRFSGRQFSNSRSEMNVSTLELGDSALYLCASSLSLFGVSTDTQYFGPGTRLTVL.

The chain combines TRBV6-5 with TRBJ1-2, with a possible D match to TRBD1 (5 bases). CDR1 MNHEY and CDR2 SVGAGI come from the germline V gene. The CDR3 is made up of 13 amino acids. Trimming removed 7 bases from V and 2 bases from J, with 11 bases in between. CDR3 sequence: CASKIPGNYGYTF. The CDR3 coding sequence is TGTGCCAGCAAGATTCCAGGGAACTATGGCTACACCTTC.

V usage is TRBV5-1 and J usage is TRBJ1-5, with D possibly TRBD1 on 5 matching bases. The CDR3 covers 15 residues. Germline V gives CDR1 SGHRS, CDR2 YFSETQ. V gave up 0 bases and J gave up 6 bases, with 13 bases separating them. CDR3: CASSLAAGGGQPQHF. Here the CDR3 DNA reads TGCGCCAGCAGCTTGGCCGCTGGGGGGGGTCAGCCCCAGCATTTT.

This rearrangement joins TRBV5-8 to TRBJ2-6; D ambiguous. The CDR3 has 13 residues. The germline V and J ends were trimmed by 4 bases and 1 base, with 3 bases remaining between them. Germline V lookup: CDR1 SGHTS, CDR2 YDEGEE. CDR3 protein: CASSLSGANVLTF. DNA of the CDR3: TGTGCCAGCAGCCTATCTGGGGCCAACGTCCTGACTTTC.

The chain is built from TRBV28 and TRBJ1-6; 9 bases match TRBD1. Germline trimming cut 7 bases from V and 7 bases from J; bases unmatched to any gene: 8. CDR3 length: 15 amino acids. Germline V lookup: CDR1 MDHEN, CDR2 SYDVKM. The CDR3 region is CASTYRGRRNSPLHF. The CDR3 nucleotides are TGTGCCAGCACCTACAGGGGGCGGCGAAATTCACCCCTCCACTTT.

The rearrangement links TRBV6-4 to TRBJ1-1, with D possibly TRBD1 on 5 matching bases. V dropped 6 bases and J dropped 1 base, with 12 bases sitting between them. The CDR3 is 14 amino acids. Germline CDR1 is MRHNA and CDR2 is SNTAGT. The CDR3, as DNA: TGTGCCAGCAGGGACACAAATCGGAACACTGAAGCTTTCTTT. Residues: CASRDTNRNTEAFF.

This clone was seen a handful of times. The CDR3 DNA reads as TGTGCCTGGAGTGTAGCAGGGGGTGTCACTGAAGCTTTCTTT. Amino acids: CAWSVAGGVTEAFF. The rearrangement joins TRBV30 to TRBJ1-1, with 7 bases identical to TRBD1. The CDR3 runs 14 residues. Germline CDR1 GTSNPN, CDR2 SVGIG (reference sequence). The V and J ends lost 0 bases and 4 bases, in that order; junction bases with no gene match: 5.

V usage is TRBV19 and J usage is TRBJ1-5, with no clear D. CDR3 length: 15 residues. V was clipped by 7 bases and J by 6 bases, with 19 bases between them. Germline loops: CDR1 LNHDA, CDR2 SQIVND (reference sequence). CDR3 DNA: TGTGCCAGTACCCCTCGGCGGAGCCAAGGTCAGCCCCAGCATTTT. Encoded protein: CASTPRRSQGQPQHF.

Here the CDR3 DNA reads TGTGCCAGCAGCTCATTGGCCGGGGGTATAATCTACGAGCAGTACTTC. Translation gives CASSSLAGGIIYEQYF. This rearrangement joins TRBV5-5 to TRBJ2-7, with D perhaps matching TRBD2 (6 bases). Trimming stripped 3 bases from V and 3 bases from J, with 19 bases between. Germline CDR1 and CDR2: SGHKS and YYEKEE (reference sequence). This CDR3 is built from 16 residues.

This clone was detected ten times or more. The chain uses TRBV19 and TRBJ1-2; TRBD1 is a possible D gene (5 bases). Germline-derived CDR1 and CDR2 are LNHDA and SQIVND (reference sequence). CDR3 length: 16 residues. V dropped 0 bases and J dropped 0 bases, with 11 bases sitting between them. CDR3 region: CASSIDRASSNYGYTF. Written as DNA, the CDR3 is TGTGCCAGTAGTATAGACAGGGCGTCATCTAACTATGGCTACACCTTC.

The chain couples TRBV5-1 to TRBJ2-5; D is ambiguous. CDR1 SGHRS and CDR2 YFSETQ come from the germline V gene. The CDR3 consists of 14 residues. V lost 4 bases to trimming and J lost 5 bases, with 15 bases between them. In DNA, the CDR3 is TGCGCCAGCAGCCCGCTGACAAGTTCGGAGACCCAGTACTTC. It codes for CASSPLTSSETQYF.

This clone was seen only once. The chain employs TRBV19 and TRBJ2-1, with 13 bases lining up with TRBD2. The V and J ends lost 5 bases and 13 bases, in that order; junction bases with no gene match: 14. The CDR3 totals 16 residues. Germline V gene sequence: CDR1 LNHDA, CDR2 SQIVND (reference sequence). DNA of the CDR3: TGTGCCAGTAGTGGACGGACTAGCGGGAGCCAATTTCCCCAGTTCTTC. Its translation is CASSGRTSGSQFPQFF.

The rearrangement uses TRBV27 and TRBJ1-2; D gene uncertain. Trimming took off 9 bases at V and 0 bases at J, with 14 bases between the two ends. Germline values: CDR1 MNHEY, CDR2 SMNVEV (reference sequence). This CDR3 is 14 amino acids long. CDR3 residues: CASSGKAANYGYTF. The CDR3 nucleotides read TGTGCCAGTTCGGGGAAGGCAGCTAACTATGGCTACACCTTC.

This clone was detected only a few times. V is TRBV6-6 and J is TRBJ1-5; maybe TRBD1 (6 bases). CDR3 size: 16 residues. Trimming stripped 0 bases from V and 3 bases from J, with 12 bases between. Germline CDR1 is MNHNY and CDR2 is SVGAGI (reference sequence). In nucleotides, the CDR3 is TGTGCCAGCAGTTACTCCAACAGGGACTACAATCAGCCCCAGCATTTT. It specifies CASSYSNRDYNQPQHF.

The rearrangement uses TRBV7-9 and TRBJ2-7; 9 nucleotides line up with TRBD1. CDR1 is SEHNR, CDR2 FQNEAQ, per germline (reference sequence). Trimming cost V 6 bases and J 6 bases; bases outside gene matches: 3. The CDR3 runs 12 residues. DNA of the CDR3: TGTGCCAGCAGGCCGGACAGGGGCGAGCAGTACTTC. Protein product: CASRPDRGEQYF.

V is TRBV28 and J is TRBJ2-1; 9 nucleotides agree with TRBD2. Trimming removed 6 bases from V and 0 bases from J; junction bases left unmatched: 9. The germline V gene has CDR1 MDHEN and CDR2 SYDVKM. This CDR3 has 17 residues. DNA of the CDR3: TGTGCCAGCAGCCGTCTCCAACTAGCGGGCTCCTACAATGAGCAGTTCTTC. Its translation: CASSRLQLAGSYNEQFF.